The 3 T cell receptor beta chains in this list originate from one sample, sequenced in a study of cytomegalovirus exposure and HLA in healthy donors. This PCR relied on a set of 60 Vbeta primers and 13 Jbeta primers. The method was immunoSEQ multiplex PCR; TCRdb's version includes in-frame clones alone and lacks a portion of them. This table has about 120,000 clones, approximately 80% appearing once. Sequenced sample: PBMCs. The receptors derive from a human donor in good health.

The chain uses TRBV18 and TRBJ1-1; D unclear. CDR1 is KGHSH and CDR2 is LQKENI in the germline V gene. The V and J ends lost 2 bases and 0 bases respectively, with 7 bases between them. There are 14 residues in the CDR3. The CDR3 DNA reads TGTGCCAGCTCACCAAATGAGCTGAACACTGAAGCTTTCTTT. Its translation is CASSPNELNTEAFF.

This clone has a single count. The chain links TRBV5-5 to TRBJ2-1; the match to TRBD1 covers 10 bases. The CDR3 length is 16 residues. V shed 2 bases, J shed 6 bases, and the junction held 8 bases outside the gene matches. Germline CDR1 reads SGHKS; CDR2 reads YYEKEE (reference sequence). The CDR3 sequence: CASSLSGQGTANEQFF. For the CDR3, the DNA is TGTGCCAGCAGCTTATCGGGACAGGGGACCGCCAATGAGCAGTTCTTC.

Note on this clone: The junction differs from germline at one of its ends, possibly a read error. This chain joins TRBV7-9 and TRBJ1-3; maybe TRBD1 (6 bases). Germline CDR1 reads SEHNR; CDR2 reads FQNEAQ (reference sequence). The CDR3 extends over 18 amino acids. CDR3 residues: CSSSFRGPWSFSGNTIYF. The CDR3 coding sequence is TGTTCCAGCAGTTTCAGGGGACCCTGGTCGTTTTCTGGAAACACCATATATTTT.